Listed below are T cell receptor beta chains from one sample, sequenced in a study of breast tumors, draining lymph nodes, adjacent tissues. MiXCR, run by TCRdb on the multiplex PCR reads, gives a single entry per CDR3 protein. The repertoire has around 66,000 distinct CDR3 sequences, around two fifths of them found once; the top ten carry approximately 8.7%. Sequencing input: breast tumor tissue. The receptors come from a female donor with breast cancer. Some clones in this sample may be carry-over from other donors' samples. CDR3s include the opening cysteine and the closing phenylalanine or tryptophan. Clone size appears in some rows only: once, few, many, or a class for an expanded clone.

clone_size v_call cdr3_aa
- TRBV12-3/TRBV12-4 CASSPGRKTQYF
- TRBV5-6 CASSFGGSNSPLHF
many TRBV20-1 CSASRTEQETQYF
- TRBV13 CASSPGQATYEQYF
- TRBV30 CAWSEGVGRTDTQYF
once TRBV12-3/TRBV12-4 CASSKRTGLLFYTIYF
many TRBV3-1 CASSIPGQTYEQYF
many TRBV4-1 CASSRTGTEVANEKLFF
many TRBV7-9 CASSPWGLIAGGTSYEQYF
many TRBV7-9 CASSRDLSYNEQFF
many TRBV6-1 CASSEEGTGSQETQYF
many TRBV29-1 CSGGLAGNNEQFF
- TRBV10-3 CATQLGDRVTVAQPQHF
many TRBV5-1 CASRSLYRGDTGELFF
- TRBV5-1 CASSLVPVDYEQYF
- TRBV20-1 CSASRATGGEKLFF
many TRBV6-6 CASSHRTDRETYEQYF
medium-sized TRBV10-3 CAISESGQNVYEQYF
- TRBV24-1 CATSDTRQGASEKLFF
many TRBV15 CATSKGGGRNQPQHF
- TRBV7-2 CASSHATAEAFF
- TRBV11-3 CASSLDPVARVEGQEAQYF
many TRBV7-9 CASSRLDNEQFF
- TRBV30 CAGHRHPLGAEAFF
many TRBV7-8 CASRQSRAGGSEKLFF
- TRBV9 CASSARHSPYTQYF
medium-sized TRBV29-1 CSARSEPRPDWQFF
once TRBV7-8 CASSLWGQGAKEQHF
many TRBV7-8 CASSLAGQGLAKNIQYF
- TRBV12-5 CASGFWGRVSHEQYF
many TRBV20-1 CSARDQRTLASVNSGANVLTF
few TRBV27 CASSLMGVGENQPQHF
many TRBV20-1 CSASLGDLTDTQYF
many TRBV7-8 CASSSSGETQYF
many TRBV3-1 CASTPLTSEEEETQYF
once TRBV28 CATLLPGTANYGYTF
- TRBV7-7 CASSLVRGEETQHF
medium-sized TRBV9 CASSGTATNSPLHF
- TRBV27 CASSLSGDRGIRNQPQHF
- TRBV25-1 CASRDPGTANEKLFFGSGTQHF
- TRBV12-3/TRBV12-4 CASSATGYGYTIYF
- TRBV14 CASSQDGLAGTNEKLFF
- TRBV15 CAKVGVGEKLFF
many TRBV12-5 CASGLTGSQFF
- TRBV6-5 CASSHGGVQNGETQYF
- TRBV20-1 CSARDLGTGNNEKLFF
many TRBV12-3/TRBV12-4 CASSLTNTEAFF
medium-sized TRBV6-6 CASSVFFGGSPYNEQFF
many TRBV19 CASSRHHYGYTF
many TRBV3-1 CASSQDPNGQPQHF
once TRBV3-1 CASSQATGVEAFF
- TRBV9 CASSVETGGKLFF